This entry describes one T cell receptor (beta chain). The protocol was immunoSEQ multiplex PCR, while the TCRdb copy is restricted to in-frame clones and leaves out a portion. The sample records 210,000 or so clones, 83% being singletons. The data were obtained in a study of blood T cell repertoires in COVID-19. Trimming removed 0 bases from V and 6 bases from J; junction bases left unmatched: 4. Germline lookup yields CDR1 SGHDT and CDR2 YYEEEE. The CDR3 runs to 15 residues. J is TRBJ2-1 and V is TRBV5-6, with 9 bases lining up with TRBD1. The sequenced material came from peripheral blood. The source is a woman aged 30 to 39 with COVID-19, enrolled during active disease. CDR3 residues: CASSLGTGVSNEQFF. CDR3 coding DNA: TGTGCCAGCAGCTTGGGGACAGGGGTTAGCAATGAGCAGTTCTTC.